The 30 T cell receptor beta chains reported below all come from one sample, sequenced in a study of CD8 T cells in Susac syndrome. Reverse transcription of roughly 0.5 to 1 ug RNA was carried out with random hexamers. TCRdb reprocessed the immunoSEQ multiplex PCR reads with MiXCR, giving one entry per CDR3 protein. The sample has roughly 120,000 distinct CDR3 sequences, around 94% seen once. The sequencing sample was made of CD4+ T cells from PBMCs. The receptors shown here come from a human donor in good health.

The chain links TRBV3-1 to TRBJ2-4; 11 bases fit TRBD1. The V and J ends lost 4 bases and 10 bases, in that order; junction bases with no gene match: 9. CDR3 length: 15 amino acids. From germline, CDR1 is LGHDT and CDR2 YNNKEL (reference sequence). This CDR3 reads CASSPSSGTGGIQYF. The CDR3 DNA reads TGTGCCAGCAGCCCTTCCTCCGGGACAGGGGGGATTCAGTACTTC.

The gene calls are TRBV21-1 and TRBJ2-1; TRBD2 is taken as the D call from the table, unchecked against the DNA. TRBV21-1 is a documented pseudogene. This CDR3 contains 17 residues. Written as DNA, the CDR3 is TGTGCCAGCAGCAAAGTTATCGGGAGGGCCTCCTACAATGAGCAGTTCTTC. It yields the protein CASSKVIGRASYNEQFF.

V is TRBV7-6 and J is TRBJ2-7; the D is unclear. Germline V lookup: CDR1 SGHVS, CDR2 FNYEAQ. This CDR3 is 14 amino acids long. V lost 1 base to trimming and J lost 4 bases, with 11 bases between them. CDR3 sequence reads: CASSLDVGSYEQYF. DNA of the CDR3: TGTGCCAGCAGCTTAGATGTAGGCTCATACGAGCAGTACTTC.

This clonotype was observed a single time. This chain joins TRBV3-1 and TRBJ2-1; TRBD2 matches 10 bases. The CDR3 length is 15 residues. V was pared by 5 bases and J by 10 bases, with 11 bases of the junction left unmatched. Germline V gene lookup returns CDR1 LGHDT and CDR2 YNNKEL (reference sequence). CDR3 coding DNA: TGTGCCAGCAGCGGACCTTCTAGCGGGAGTGGAGAGCAGTTCTTC. Protein sequence: CASSGPSSGSGEQFF.

Concerning this clonotype itself: A junction end diverges from the germline sequence, so it may reflect a read error. This chain uses TRBV14 with TRBJ1-1, with D unclear. The length of the CDR3 is 14 residues. Germline V gene data show CDR1 as SGHDN and CDR2 as FVKESK. The CDR3 DNA reads as TGTGCCAGCAGCCCTTTAGACGGAGGCACTGAAGCCTTTTTT. Its protein is CASSPLDGGTEAFF.

The chain is built from TRBV19 and TRBJ1-1; D unclear. V dropped 5 bases and J dropped 0 bases, with 13 bases sitting between them. The CDR3 contains 15 residues. Per the germline V gene, CDR1 is LNHDA and CDR2 is SQIVND (reference sequence). CDR3 residues: CASSSGSAMNTEAFF. As DNA, the CDR3 is TGTGCCAGTAGTTCGGGATCTGCCATGAACACTGAAGCTTTCTTT.

This clonotype occurred a few times. The rearrangement joins TRBV5-6 to TRBJ2-6; the D gene is possibly TRBD2 (6 bases). There are 15 residues in the CDR3. V was cut by 4 bases and J by 2 bases, with 10 bases left in between. CDR1 is SGHDT and CDR2 is YYEEEE in the germline V gene. Here the CDR3 DNA reads TGTGCCAGCAGCCCCGCGGGGACTGGGGCCAACGTCCTGACTTTC. Amino acids: CASSPAGTGANVLTF.

DNA of the CDR3: TGTGCCAGCTCACCGGACACTAATGAAAAACTGTTTTTT. Translated: CASSPDTNEKLFF. The chain recombines TRBV18 with TRBJ1-4; no reliable D call. This CDR3 has 13 residues. V lost 3 bases and J 2 bases, leaving 4 bases between the germline ends. Germline V gene data show CDR1 as KGHSH and CDR2 as LQKENI.

This sequence joins TRBV3-1 and TRBJ2-7; no firm D call. Germline V gene lookup returns CDR1 LGHDT and CDR2 YNNKEL (reference sequence). V shed 1 base and J shed 4 bases, with 2 bases lying between them. The CDR3 is 11 residues long. The CDR3 spells CASSQVYEQYF. CDR3 in DNA: TGTGCCAGCAGCCAAGTGTACGAGCAGTACTTC.

The chain employs TRBV3-1 and TRBJ2-7, with a possible D match to TRBD1 (5 bases). Germline V gene data show CDR1 as LGHDT and CDR2 as YNNKEL (reference sequence). CDR3 length: 15 residues. Trimming stripped 4 bases from V and 2 bases from J, with 15 bases between. The CDR3, as DNA: TGTGCCAGCAGCCTTCTGTCAGGGATGGCCTACGAGCAGTACTTC. Encoded protein: CASSLLSGMAYEQYF.

This clonotype occurred once. The CDR3 DNA reads TGCAGCGTTGAAGAAAGGACTGGACGTGGCGGCGGGGAGCTGTTTTTT. Its translation: CSVEERTGRGGGELFF. This rearrangement joins TRBV29-1 to TRBJ2-2, with TRBD2 as a possible D gene (5 bases). The germline V gene has CDR1 SQVTM and CDR2 ANQGSEA. This CDR3 spans 16 amino acids. Trimming left V 0 bases short and J 7 bases short, with 18 bases between.

This sequence joins TRBV19 and TRBJ2-7, with D tentatively TRBD1 (6 bases). Germline CDR1 and CDR2: LNHDA and SQIVND (reference sequence). Trimming took off 4 bases at V and 3 bases at J, with 10 bases between the two ends. The CDR3 is 13 residues long. The CDR3 is CASSTGTHYEQYF. The DNA for the CDR3 is TGTGCCAGTAGTACCGGGACACACTACGAGCAGTACTTC.

The chain combines TRBV7-2 with TRBJ2-1, with unresolved D. V was shortened by 5 bases and J by 2 bases, with 19 bases between the two germline ends. Germline CDR1 is SGHTA and CDR2 is FQGNSA. This CDR3 region has 17 residues. As DNA, the CDR3 is TGTGCCAGCAGCCCCCCCCCGATATATAGGGCCTACAATGAGCAGTTCTTC. It specifies CASSPPPIYRAYNEQFF.

The V and J genes are TRBV20-1 and TRBJ2-3; 12 bases line up with TRBD2. The junction had 11 bases not matched to a gene; V was cut back by 2 bases and J by 5 bases. CDR3 size: 17 residues. The germline gives CDR1 DFQATT, CDR2 SNEGSKA (reference sequence). The CDR3 loop is CSARPILLAGGGDTQYF. The DNA for the CDR3 is TGCAGTGCTAGACCTATACTACTAGCGGGAGGTGGAGATACGCAGTATTTT.

This clonotype appeared a single time. This chain connects TRBV11-2 to TRBJ2-3; TRBD2 agrees at 9 bases. The germline gives CDR1 SGHAT, CDR2 FQNNGV. The V and J ends lost 5 bases and 4 bases, in that order; junction bases with no gene match: 10. The CDR3 extends over 16 amino acids. DNA of the CDR3: TGTGCCAGCAGCCCATTAGCGGGAGTAACGTCAGATACGCAGTATTTT. This encodes CASSPLAGVTSDTQYF.

J is TRBJ2-7 and V is TRBV5-1; tentatively, D is TRBD1 (6 bases). Trimming took 4 bases from V and 2 from J, leaving 13 bases between them. Germline assignment: CDR1 SGHRS and CDR2 YFSETQ. The CDR3 sequence is 14 residues long. Written as DNA, the CDR3 is TGCGCCAGCAGCCCTGGGGACAAAACCTACGAGCAGTACTTC. Protein product: CASSPGDKTYEQYF.

The chain recombines TRBV7-2 with TRBJ2-7, with D perhaps matching TRBD1 (5 bases). Germline assignment: CDR1 SGHTA and CDR2 FQGNSA. CDR3 length equals 12 residues. Trimming removed 2 bases at V and 6 bases at J, with 8 bases between. The CDR3 coding sequence is TGTGCCAGCAGCTTATCAGGGCCCGAGCAGTACTTC. This gives the protein CASSLSGPEQYF.

The DNA for the CDR3 is TGCGCCAGCAGCTTGGCCTTCCAGGGCAACGAGCAGTACTTC. Amino acid sequence: CASSLAFQGNEQYF. J is TRBJ2-7 and V is TRBV5-1, with a tentative D call TRBD1 (5 bases). This CDR3 comprises 14 residues. Trimming removed 0 bases from V and 5 bases from J, with 12 bases in between. Germline lookup yields CDR1 SGHRS and CDR2 YFSETQ.

The rearrangement joins TRBV20-1 to TRBJ1-1; no clear D gene. The CDR3 loop spans 13 amino acids. V lost 0 bases to trimming and J lost 5 bases, with 10 bases between them. Germline CDR1 DFQATT, CDR2 SNEGSKA (reference sequence). The DNA for the CDR3 is TGCAGTGCTAGAGACAGTTGGAGGACTGAAGCTTTCTTT. Protein sequence: CSARDSWRTEAFF.

This sequence joins TRBV30 and TRBJ2-5, with D tentatively TRBD1 (6 bases). This CDR3 spans 13 amino acids. Germline V gene data show CDR1 as GTSNPN and CDR2 as SVGIG (reference sequence). Trimming removed 2 bases at V and 2 bases at J, with 9 bases between. The CDR3 loop reads CAWSFGTQETQYF. The CDR3 region has the DNA TGTGCCTGGAGTTTTGGGACACAAGAGACCCAGTACTTC.

This chain joins TRBV29-1 and TRBJ1-3; no clear D. V lost 4 bases and J lost 4, with 5 bases in between. Germline loops: CDR1 SQVTM, CDR2 ANQGSEA. CDR3 length: 11 residues. The CDR3 here is CSVGRGNTIYF. The CDR3, as DNA: TGCAGCGTTGGACGGGGAAACACCATATATTTT.

This chain joins TRBV10-3 and TRBJ2-1, with a weak D call TRBD2 (5 bases). CDR1 is ENHRY, CDR2 SYGVKD, per germline. This CDR3 spans 15 amino acids. Between the trimmed V and J ends, which lost 10 bases and 4 bases, there was a span of 20 bases. Here the CDR3 reads CATTGSTQRYNEQFF. The CDR3 bases are TGTGCCACCACGGGGTCCACTCAACGGTACAATGAGCAGTTCTTC.

This sequence joins TRBV12-3 or TRBV12-4 and TRBJ2-7; TRBD2 might be the D (6 bases). Trimming stripped 2 bases from V and 3 bases from J, with 14 bases between. The CDR3 extends over 15 amino acids. The CDR3 region is CASSLLAGPVYEQYF. The DNA of the CDR3 is TGTGCCAGCAGTTTACTGGCGGGACCCGTCTACGAGCAGTACTTC.

The rearrangement uses TRBV29-1 and TRBJ2-5; no reliable D call. CDR1 SQVTM and CDR2 ANQGSEA come from the germline V gene. There are 12 residues in the CDR3. Trimming took off 4 bases at V and 2 bases at J, with 8 bases between the two ends. CDR3 in amino acids: CSVGPRQETQYF. For the CDR3, the DNA is TGCAGCGTTGGGCCCCGGCAAGAGACCCAGTACTTC.

This clonotype was seen only a few times. The chain employs TRBV29-1 and TRBJ2-2, with D maybe TRBD2 (5 bases). The CDR3 is 15 residues long. Trimming pared 4 bases from V and 0 bases from J, leaving 12 bases between. CDR1 and CDR2 (germline): SQVTM, ANQGSEA. The CDR3 loop is CSVGLAAANTGELFF. CDR3 DNA sequence: TGCAGCGTTGGGCTAGCAGCCGCGAACACCGGGGAGCTGTTTTTT.

The chain links TRBV29-1 to TRBJ1-1; D gene unclear. Germline CDR1 SQVTM, CDR2 ANQGSEA. This CDR3 region has 13 residues. Trimming took 4 bases from V and 1 from J, leaving 10 bases between them. The CDR3 bases are TGCAGCGTTGTTTACCAGGCGAACACTGAAGCTTTCTTT. Translating it yields CSVVYQANTEAFF.

The rearrangement links TRBV29-1 to TRBJ2-7; the D gene is possibly TRBD2 (6 bases). This CDR3 is built from 12 residues. Germline V gives CDR1 SQVTM, CDR2 ANQGSEA. V was clipped by 7 bases and J by 6 bases, with 16 bases between them. CDR3 amino acids: CSGGTQGGEQYF. The CDR3 nucleotides read TGCAGCGGGGGGACCCAGGGAGGCGAGCAGTACTTC.

The chain combines TRBV7-9 with TRBJ1-3; TRBD1 is a possible D gene (5 bases). V gave up 6 bases and J gave up 0 bases, with 12 bases separating them. Germline loops: CDR1 SEHNR, CDR2 FQNEAQ (reference sequence). CDR3 length: 15 amino acids. The CDR3 loop is CASSPDSRSGNTIYF. The CDR3, as DNA: TGTGCCAGCAGTCCCGACAGCCGCTCTGGAAACACCATATATTTT. The whole variable domain, remainder taken from reference TRBV7-9 and TRBJ1-3, is DTGVSQNPRHKITKRGQNVTFRCDPISEHNRLYWYRQTLGQGPEFLTYFQNEAQLEKSRLLSDRFSAERPKGSFSTLEIQRTEQGDSAMYLCASSPDSRSGNTIYFGEGSWLTVV.

The chain is built from TRBV2 and TRBJ2-1; D is uncertain. The germline V gene encodes CDR1 SNHLY and CDR2 FYNNEI. V lost 5 bases, J lost 8 bases, and 7 bases lay in between. The CDR3 consists of 11 residues. For the CDR3, the DNA is TGTGCCAGCAGTTTACTCGATGAGCAGTTCTTC. This sequence encodes CASSLLDEQFF.

The chain recombines TRBV7-2 with TRBJ1-2, with D unresolved. CDR1 SGHTA and CDR2 FQGNSA come from the germline V gene. Trimming left V 1 base short and J 8 bases short, with 17 bases between. CDR3 size: 15 residues. The CDR3 nucleotides are TGTGCCAGCAGCTTAGACCACAATGTGTTAAACGGCTACACCTTC. Translated: CASSLDHNVLNGYTF.